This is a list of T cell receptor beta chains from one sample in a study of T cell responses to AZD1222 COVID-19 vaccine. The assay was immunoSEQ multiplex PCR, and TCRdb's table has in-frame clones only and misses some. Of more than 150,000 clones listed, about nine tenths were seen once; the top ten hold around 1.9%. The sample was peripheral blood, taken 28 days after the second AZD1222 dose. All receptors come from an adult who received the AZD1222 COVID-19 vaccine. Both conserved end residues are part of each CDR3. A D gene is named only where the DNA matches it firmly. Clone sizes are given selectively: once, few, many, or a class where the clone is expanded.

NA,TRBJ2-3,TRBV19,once,TGTGCCAGTAGTCGGGGTACGGGGACAGATACGCAGTATTTT,CASSRGTGTDTQYF
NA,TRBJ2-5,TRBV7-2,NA,TGTGCCAGCAGCCAGAATTACCAAGAGACCCAGTACTTC,CASSQNYQETQYF
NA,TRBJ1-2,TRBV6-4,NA,TGTGCCAGCAGTGACTTGACAGGTAACTATGGCTACACCTTC,CASSDLTGNYGYTF
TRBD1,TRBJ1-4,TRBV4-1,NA,TGCGCCAGCAGCCAGTTAGGACAGGGGCGACGAAAACTGTTTTTT,CASSQLGQGRRKLFF
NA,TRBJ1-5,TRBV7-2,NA,TGTGCCAGCAGCCCAGATGGGACGAGGAAGCCCCAGCATTTT,CASSPDGTRKPQHF
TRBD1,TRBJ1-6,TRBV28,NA,TGTGCCAGCAGACGAACCGGGACAGGGAATAATTCACCCCTCCACTTT,CASRRTGTGNNSPLHF
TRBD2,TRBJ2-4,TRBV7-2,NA,TGTGCCAGCAGCACCAAACATCGGGGGGGACCCCCCCCGGAAAGCATTCAGTACTTC,CASSTKHRGGPPPESIQYF
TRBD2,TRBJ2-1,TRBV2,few,TGTGCCAGCAGTGAAAGCCCGGGACTAGCGGGAGGGTGGTGGGAGCAGTTCTTC,CASSESPGLAGGWWEQFF
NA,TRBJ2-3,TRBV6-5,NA,TGTGCCAGCAGTTACAGGACATCGTCCACAGATACGCAGTATTTT,CASSYRTSSTDTQYF
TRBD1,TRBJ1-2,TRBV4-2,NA,TGTGCCAGCAGCCAAGAGGGACAGAAATATGGCTACACCTTC,CASSQEGQKYGYTF